The table lists the clone carrying this TCR beta chain with a count of one. This record belongs to a study of CD8 T cells in Susac syndrome. Reverse transcription of roughly 0.45 to 1 ug RNA was performed with random hexamers. TCRdb analysed the immunoSEQ multiplex PCR reads with MiXCR anew, one entry per CDR3 protein. The data show fewer than 250,000 distinct CDR3 sequences, around nine tenths seen once. Trimming removed 0 bases from V and 10 bases from J; junction bases left unmatched: 20. The CDR3 extends over 18 amino acids. The germline V gene encodes CDR1 DFQATT and CDR2 SNEGSKA (reference sequence).

The chain recombines TRBV20-1 with TRBJ2-1; 8 nucleotides agree with TRBD2. The sequencing input was CD8+ T cells from PBMCs. The clonotype comes from a human donor with multiple sclerosis. In DNA form, the CDR3 reads TGCAGTGCTAGAGATGGAGGAGATCAGCGGGGGCTCCCGGGCGAGCAGTTCTTC. This gives the protein CSARDGGDQRGLPGEQFF.